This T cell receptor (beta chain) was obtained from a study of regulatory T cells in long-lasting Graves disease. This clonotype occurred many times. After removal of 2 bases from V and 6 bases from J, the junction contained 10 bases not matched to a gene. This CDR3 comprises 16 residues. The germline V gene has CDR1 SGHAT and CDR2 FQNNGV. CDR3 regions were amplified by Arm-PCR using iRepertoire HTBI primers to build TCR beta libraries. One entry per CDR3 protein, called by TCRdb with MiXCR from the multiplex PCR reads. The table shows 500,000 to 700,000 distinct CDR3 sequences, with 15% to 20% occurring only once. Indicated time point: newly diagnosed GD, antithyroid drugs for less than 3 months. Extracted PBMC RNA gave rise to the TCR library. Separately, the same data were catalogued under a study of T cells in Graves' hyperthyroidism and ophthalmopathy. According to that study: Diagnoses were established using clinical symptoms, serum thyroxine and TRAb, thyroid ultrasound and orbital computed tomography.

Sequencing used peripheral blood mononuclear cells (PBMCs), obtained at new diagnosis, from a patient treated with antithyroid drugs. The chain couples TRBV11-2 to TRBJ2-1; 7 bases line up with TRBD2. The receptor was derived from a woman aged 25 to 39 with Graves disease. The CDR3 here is CASSLLGGSLGNEQFF. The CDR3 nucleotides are TGTGCCAGCAGCTTATTGGGCGGGAGTCTCGGCAATGAGCAGTTCTTC.